This paragraph reports one T cell receptor beta chain. This clone was recorded once. Its antigen specificity is not known. No quality values exist for individual bases; no much larger clone is one base distant. The same CDR3 can be traced to other DNA sequences in this sample. These data belong to a study of control samples from healthy donors and cancer patients (dated by TCRdb to 2019 to 2021). The trim is 1 base for V and 0 bases for J, with a gap of 4 bases between the germline ends. The germline V gene (reference sequence) gives CDR1 as LGHDT and CDR2 as YNNKEL. Counted from cysteine to phenylalanine, this CDR3 has 14 amino acids. Only the CDR3 DNA is retained, 42 bases long and in frame from the first base. Libraries were prepared through the immunoSEQ multiplex PCR assay. As stored in TCRdb, this immuneACCESS dataset retains in-frame rearrangements with V and J assigned. A fraction of the clones does not appear; measured against another copy, unresolved V genes explain less than half of the discrepancy, and the remainder lacks a known reason. The sample yields about 180,000 clones; nearly 90% were counted once. 1.4% of the sample comes from the top ten.

Sequenced: blood. The chain couples TRBV3-1 (or the pseudogene TRBV3-2) to TRBJ1-3; there is no confident call for the D gene. The sequence was obtained from a woman in her 50s in good health. The bases are TGTGCCAGCAGCCAAGGGTTCTCTGGAAACACCATATATTTT. Its protein is CASSQGFSGNTIYF.